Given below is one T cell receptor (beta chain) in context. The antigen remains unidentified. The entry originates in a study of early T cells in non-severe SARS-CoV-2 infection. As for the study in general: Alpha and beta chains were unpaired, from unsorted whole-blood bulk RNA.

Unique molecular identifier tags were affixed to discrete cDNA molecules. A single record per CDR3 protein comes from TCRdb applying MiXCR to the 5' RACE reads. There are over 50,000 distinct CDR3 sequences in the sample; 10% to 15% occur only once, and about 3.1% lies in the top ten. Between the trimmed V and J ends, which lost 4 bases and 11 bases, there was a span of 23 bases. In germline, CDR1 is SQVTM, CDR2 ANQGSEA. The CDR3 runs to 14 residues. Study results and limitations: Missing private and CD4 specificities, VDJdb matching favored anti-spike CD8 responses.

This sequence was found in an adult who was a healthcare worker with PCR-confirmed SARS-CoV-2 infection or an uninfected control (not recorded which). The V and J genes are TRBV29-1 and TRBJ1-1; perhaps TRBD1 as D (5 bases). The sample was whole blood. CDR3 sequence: CSVAPSGPSPGAFF. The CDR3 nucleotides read TGCAGCGTTGCTCCCTCGGGACCCTCGCCGGGGGCTTTCTTT.